This paragraph reports one TCR beta chain. Assay used: immunoSEQ multiplex PCR; TCRdb lists only in-frame clones, some missing. Of roughly 68,000 clones listed, 75% to 85% were seen once; the top ten hold over 1.3%. The entry originates in a study of OX40 agonist ivuxolimab in advanced cancers. This CDR3 is 15 amino acids long. Trimming removed 4 bases at V and 2 bases at J, with 15 bases between. From germline, CDR1 is SEHNR and CDR2 FQNEAQ (reference sequence). The chain couples TRBV7-9 to TRBJ2-7, with D tentatively TRBD1 (6 bases). This sequence was found in an adult with an advanced solid tumor such as melanoma, head and neck, liver or kidney cancer. The material was CD4+ or CD8+ T cells sorted from blood, obtained in a trial of the OX40 agonist ivuxolimab. In nucleotides, the CDR3 is TGTGCCAGCAGCTCAACCCTGCCAGGGGCCTACGAGCAGTACTTC. Protein product: CASSSTLPGAYEQYF.